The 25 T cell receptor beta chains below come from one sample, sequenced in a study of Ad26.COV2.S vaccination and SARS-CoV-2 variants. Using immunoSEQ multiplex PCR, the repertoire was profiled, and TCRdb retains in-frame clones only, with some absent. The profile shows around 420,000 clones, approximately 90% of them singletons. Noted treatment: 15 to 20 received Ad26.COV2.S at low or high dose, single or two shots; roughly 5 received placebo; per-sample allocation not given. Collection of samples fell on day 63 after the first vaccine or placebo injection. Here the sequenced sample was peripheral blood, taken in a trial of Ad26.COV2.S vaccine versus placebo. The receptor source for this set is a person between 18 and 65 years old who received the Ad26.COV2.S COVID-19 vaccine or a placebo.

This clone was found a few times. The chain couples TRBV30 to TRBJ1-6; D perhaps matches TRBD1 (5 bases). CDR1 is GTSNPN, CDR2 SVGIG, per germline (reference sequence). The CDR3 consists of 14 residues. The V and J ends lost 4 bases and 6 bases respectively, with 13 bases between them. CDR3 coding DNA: TGTGCCTGGAAGCCGGACACTATTAATTCACCCCTCCACTTT. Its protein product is CAWKPDTINSPLHF.

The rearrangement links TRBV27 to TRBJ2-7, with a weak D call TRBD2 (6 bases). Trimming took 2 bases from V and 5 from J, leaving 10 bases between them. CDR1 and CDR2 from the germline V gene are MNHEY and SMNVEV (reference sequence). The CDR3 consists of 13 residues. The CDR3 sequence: CASSLVEGNEQYF. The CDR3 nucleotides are TGTGCCAGCAGTTTAGTGGAGGGAAACGAGCAGTACTTC.

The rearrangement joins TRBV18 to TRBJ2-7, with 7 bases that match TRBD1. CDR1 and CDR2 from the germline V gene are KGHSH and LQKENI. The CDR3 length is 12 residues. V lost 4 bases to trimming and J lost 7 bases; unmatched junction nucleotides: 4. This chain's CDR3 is CASSQQGHEQYF. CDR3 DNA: TGTGCCAGCTCACAACAGGGGCATGAGCAGTACTTC.

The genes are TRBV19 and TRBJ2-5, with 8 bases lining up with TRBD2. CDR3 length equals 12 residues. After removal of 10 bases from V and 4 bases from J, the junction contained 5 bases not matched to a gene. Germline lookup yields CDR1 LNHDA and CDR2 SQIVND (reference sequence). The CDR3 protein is CATGGGRETQYF. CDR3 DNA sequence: TGTGCCACCGGGGGGGGGCGAGAGACCCAGTACTTC.

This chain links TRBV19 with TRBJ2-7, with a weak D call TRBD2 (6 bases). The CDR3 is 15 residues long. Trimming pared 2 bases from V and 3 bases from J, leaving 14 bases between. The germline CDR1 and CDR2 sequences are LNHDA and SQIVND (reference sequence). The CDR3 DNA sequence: TGTGCCAGTAGTATACTGTTAGCGGACAACTACGAGCAGTACTTC. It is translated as CASSILLADNYEQYF.

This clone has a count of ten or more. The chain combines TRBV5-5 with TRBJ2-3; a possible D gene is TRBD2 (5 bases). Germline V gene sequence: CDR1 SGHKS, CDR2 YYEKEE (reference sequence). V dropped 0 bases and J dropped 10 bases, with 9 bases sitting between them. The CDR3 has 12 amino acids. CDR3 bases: TGTGCCAGCAGCTTGGAACTAGGCTCGCAGTATTTT. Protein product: CASSLELGSQYF.

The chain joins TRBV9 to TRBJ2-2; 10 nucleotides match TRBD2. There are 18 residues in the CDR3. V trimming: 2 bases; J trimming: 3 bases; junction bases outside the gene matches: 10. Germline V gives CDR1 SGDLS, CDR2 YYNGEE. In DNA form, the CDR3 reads TGTGCCAGCAGCGTGCAAAATAGCGGGGGGTACTACACCGGGGAGCTGTTTTTT. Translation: CASSVQNSGGYYTGELFF.

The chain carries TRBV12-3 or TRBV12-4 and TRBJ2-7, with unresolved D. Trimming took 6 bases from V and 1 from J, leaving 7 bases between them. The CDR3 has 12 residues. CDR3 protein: CASSHLSYEQYF. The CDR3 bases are TGTGCCAGCAGCCACCTTTCCTACGAGCAGTACTTC.

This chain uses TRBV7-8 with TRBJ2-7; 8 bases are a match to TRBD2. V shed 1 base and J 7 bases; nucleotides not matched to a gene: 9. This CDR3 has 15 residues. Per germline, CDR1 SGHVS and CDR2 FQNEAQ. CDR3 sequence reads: CASSLVPGGPGEQYF. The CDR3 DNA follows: TGTGCCAGCAGCTTAGTGCCGGGGGGGCCGGGGGAGCAGTACTTC.

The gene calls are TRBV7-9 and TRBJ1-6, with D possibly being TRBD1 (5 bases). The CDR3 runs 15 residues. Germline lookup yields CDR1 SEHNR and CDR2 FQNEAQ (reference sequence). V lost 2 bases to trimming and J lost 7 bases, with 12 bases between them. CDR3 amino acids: CASSLFGTVNSPLHF. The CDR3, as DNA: TGTGCCAGCAGCTTATTTGGGACGGTAAATTCACCCCTCCACTTT.

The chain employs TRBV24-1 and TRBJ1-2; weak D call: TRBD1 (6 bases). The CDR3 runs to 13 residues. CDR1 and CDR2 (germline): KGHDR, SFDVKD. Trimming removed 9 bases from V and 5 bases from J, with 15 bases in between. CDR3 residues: CATSSRGEYGYTF. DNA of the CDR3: TGTGCCACCTCGAGCAGGGGAGAGTATGGCTACACCTTC.

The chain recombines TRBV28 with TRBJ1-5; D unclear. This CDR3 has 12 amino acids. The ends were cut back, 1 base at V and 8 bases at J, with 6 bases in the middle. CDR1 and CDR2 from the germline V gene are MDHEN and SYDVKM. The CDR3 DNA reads TGTGCCAGCAGTTTATCGGCTAAGCCCCAGCATTTT. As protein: CASSLSAKPQHF.

DNA for the CDR3: TGTGCCAGCAGCCCACCGGGGGGACAGGGGACCTACGAGCAGTACTTC. This encodes CASSPPGGQGTYEQYF. This chain links TRBV9 with TRBJ2-7, with TRBD1 identical over 10 bases. With 4 bases clipped from V and 2 bases from J, the junction kept 9 bases outside the gene matches. CDR1 and CDR2 (germline): SGDLS, YYNGEE. This CDR3 region has 16 residues.

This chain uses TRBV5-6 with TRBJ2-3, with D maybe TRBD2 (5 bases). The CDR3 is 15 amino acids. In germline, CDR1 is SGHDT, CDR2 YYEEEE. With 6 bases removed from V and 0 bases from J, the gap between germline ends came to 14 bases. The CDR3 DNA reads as TGTGCCAGCACCTGGCGGGCTGCAAGCACAGATACGCAGTATTTT. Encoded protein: CASTWRAASTDTQYF.

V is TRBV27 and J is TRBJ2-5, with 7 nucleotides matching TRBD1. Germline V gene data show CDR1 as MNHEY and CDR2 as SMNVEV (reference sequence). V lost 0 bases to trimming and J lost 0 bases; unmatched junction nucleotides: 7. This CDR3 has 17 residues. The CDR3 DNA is TGTGCCAGCAGTTTATCGTGGCCAGGGGGAGACCAAGAGACCCAGTACTTC. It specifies CASSLSWPGGDQETQYF.

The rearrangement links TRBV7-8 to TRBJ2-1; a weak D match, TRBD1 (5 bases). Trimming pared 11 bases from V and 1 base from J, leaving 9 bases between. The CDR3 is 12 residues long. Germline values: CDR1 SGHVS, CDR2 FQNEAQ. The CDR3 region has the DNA TGTGCCTGCCAGGGATCCTACAATGAGCAGTTCTTC. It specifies CACQGSYNEQFF.

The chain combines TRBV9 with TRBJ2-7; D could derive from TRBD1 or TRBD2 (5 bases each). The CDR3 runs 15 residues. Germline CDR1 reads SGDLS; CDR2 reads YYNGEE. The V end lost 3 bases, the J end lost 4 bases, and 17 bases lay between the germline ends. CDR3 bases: TGTGCCAGCAGCGGGGGGAAAGGCGGCGTTTACGAGCAGTACTTC. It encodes CASSGGKGGVYEQYF.

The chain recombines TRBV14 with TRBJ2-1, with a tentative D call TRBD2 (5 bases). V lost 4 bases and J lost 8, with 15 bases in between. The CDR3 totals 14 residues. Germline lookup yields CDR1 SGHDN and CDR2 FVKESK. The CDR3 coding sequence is TGTGCCAGCAGCCCCAGCTATGGCGGGCATGAGCAGTTCTTC. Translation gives CASSPSYGGHEQFF.

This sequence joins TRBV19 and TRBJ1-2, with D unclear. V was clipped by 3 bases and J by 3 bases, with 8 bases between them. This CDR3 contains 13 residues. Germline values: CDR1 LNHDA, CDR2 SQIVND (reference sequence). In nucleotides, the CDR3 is TGTGCCAGTAGTATCTATGGGGACTATGGCTACACCTTC. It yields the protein CASSIYGDYGYTF.

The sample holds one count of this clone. CDR3 in amino acids: CASSLAGTGPASIQYF. The CDR3 nucleotides are TGTGCCAGCAGCTTGGCCGGGACAGGCCCGGCAAGCATTCAGTACTTC. This chain joins TRBV5-6 and TRBJ2-4; the match to TRBD1 covers 8 bases. Unmatched junction bases numbered 11, after V lost 0 bases and J lost 9 bases. The CDR3 has 16 residues. Per the germline V gene, CDR1 is SGHDT and CDR2 is YYEEEE.

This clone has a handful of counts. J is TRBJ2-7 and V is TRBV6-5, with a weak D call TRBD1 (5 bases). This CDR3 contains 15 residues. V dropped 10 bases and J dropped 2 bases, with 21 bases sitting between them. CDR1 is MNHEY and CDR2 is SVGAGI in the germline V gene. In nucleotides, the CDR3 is TGTGCCACCCTTGTACAGGTCGCGACACCCTACGAGCAGTACTTC. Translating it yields CATLVQVATPYEQYF.

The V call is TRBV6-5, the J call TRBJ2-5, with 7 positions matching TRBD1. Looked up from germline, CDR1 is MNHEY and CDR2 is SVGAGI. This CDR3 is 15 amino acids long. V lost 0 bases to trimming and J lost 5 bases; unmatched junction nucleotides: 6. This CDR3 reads CASSYSVLQGETQYF. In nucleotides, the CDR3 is TGTGCCAGCAGTTACTCGGTCTTACAGGGGGAGACCCAGTACTTC.

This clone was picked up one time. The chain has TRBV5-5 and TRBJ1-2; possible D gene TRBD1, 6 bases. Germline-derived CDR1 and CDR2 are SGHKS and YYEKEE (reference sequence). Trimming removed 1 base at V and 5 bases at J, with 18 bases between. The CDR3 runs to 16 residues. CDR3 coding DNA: TGTGCCAGCAGCTTGTGGGCAGGGGACCGATCATATGGCTACACCTTC. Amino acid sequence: CASSLWAGDRSYGYTF.

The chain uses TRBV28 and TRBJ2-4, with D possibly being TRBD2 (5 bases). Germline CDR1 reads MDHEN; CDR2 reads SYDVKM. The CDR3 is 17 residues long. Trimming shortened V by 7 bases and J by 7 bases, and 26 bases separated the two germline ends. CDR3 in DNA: TGTGCCAGCACAGACATCAGACGCGCCCCTACGGGGAACATTCAGTACTTC. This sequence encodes CASTDIRRAPTGNIQYF.

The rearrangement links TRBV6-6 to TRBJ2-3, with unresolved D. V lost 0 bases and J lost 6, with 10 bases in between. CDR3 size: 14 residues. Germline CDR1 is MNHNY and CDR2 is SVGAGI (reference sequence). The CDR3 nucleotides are TGTGCCAGCAGTTACTCTGACTTGTCTGATACGCAGTATTTT. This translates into CASSYSDLSDTQYF.